This TCR beta chain stems from a study of T cell repertoires in cytomegalovirus infection. General study points: There were HLA-C-restricted CMV-specific TCR beta clonotypes dominating the ex vivo response.

Each CDR3 protein is one row after TCRdb ran MiXCR on the reads. The sample has about 110,000 distinct CDR3 sequences, roughly 30% seen once; the top ten hold 41%. Concerning this clonotype: Its antigen is unknown.

The source of this sequence is a human donor in good health (CMV status not recorded). Some clones in this sample may be carry-over from other donors' samples. The source was CD8+ T cells from cultured PBMCs, collected from culture after CMV antigen stimulation.

Here the CDR3 DNA reads TGTGCCAGCAGTGAAAGGGGTCCACGACAAGAGGTGCAGCCCCAGCATTTT. Translation: CASSERGPRQEVQPQHF. The J gene is TRBJ1-5, the V gene TRBV2; D perhaps matches TRBD1 (5 bases). V was shortened by 2 bases and J by 7 bases, with 21 bases between the two germline ends. This CDR3 spans 17 amino acids. From germline, CDR1 is SNHLY and CDR2 FYNNEI.